This TCR beta chain was sequenced for a study of blood T cell repertoires in COVID-19. Across the whole study: Collection of acute and convalescent COVID-19 samples took place in the United States, Italy and Spain.

As handled by the study authors: Nucleated cell number was recorded as an estimate derived from reference gene primer amplification. Data came from immunoSEQ multiplex PCR; TCRdb stores just in-frame clones and leaves some out. V, J and clone size are taken as reported in that table, and D and trimming were inferred from the DNA itself. The data hold roughly 260,000 clones, with approximately 86% observed a single time. This CDR3 has 13 amino acids. The V and J ends lost 3 bases and 7 bases respectively, with 10 bases between them. Germline V lookup: CDR1 PRHDT, CDR2 FYEKMQ (reference sequence). Input material: peripheral blood. The clonotype originates from a man aged 35 to 55 who had recovered from COVID-19. The V and J genes are TRBV13 and TRBJ2-1; the D is unclear. For the CDR3, the DNA is TGTGCCAGCAGCTTCCAAACGAGGAATGAGCAGTTCTTC. This gives the protein CASSFQTRNEQFF. Supplemented by reference TRBV13 and TRBJ2-1, the full variable domain reads AAGVIQSPRHLIKEKRETATLKCYPIPRHDTVYWYQQGPGQDPQFLISFYEKMQSDKGSIPDRFSAQQFSDYHSELNMSSLELGDSALYFCASSFQTRNEQFFGPGTRLTVL.